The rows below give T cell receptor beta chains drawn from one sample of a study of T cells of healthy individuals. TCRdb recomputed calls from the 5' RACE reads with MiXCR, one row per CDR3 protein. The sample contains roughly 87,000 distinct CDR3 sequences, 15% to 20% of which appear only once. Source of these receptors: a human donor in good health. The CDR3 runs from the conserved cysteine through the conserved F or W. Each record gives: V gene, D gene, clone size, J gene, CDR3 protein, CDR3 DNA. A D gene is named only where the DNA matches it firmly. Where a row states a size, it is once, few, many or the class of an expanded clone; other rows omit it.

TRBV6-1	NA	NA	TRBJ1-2	CASTHLGEGRSYTF	TGTGCCAGCACTCACCTGGGGGAGGGCCGGAGCTACACCTTC
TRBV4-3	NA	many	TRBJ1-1	CASSHNAGLGKAFF	TGCGCCAGCAGCCACAACGCAGGTTTGGGAAAAGCTTTCTTT
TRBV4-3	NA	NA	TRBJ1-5	CASSQEALGHGLPQHF	TGCGCCAGCAGCCAAGAAGCACTGGGTCACGGTTTGCCCCAGCATTTT
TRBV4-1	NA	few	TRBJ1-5	CASSSTSGLSPPQHF	TGCGCCAGCAGCTCAACTTCGGGACTCTCGCCGCCCCAGCATTTT
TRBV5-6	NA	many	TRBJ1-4	CASSFAGADEKLFF	TGTGCCAGCAGCTTCGCAGGGGCTGATGAAAAACTGTTTTTT
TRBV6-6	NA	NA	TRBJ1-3	CASHRGISGNTIYF	TGTGCCAGCCACCGGGGCATCTCTGGAAACACCATATATTTT
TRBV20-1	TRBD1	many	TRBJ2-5	CSATAGTGAQETQYF	TGCAGTGCTACCGCCGGGACAGGGGCGCAAGAGACCCAGTACTTC
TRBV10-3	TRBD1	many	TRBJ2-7	CAIRGTASSYEQYF	TGTGCCATCAGAGGGACAGCAAGCTCCTACGAGCAGTACTTC
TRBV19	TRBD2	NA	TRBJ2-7	CASSISSGDYEQYF	TGTGCCAGTAGTATCTCTAGCGGAGATTACGAGCAGTACTTC
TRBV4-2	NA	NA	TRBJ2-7	CASSQALTGFEQYF	TGTGCCAGCAGCCAAGCCTTAACAGGGTTCGAGCAGTACTTC
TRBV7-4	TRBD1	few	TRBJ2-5	CASTSAGQGGETQYF	TGTGCCAGCACCTCAGCTGGACAGGGCGGAGAGACCCAGTACTTC
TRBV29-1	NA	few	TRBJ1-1	CSVVRDLNTEAFF	TGCAGCGTTGTCCGGGATCTGAACACTGAAGCTTTCTTT
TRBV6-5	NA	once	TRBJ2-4	CASSPSWANIQYF	TGTGCCAGCAGCCCCTCCTGGGCGAACATTCAGTACTTC
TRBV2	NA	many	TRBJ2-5	CASSTSGRLQETQYF	TGTGCCAGCAGTACCTCCGGACGGCTCCAAGAGACCCAGTACTTC
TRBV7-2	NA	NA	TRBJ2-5	CASSLGWDQETQYF	TGTGCCAGCAGCTTAGGGTGGGACCAAGAGACCCAGTACTTC
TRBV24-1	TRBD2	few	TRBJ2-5	CATSGGREPETQYF	TGTGCCACCAGTGGCGGGCGGGAGCCTGAGACCCAGTACTTC
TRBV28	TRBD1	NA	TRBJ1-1	CASNQGQAIAEAFF	TGTGCCAGCAATCAGGGACAGGCGATAGCTGAAGCTTTCTTT
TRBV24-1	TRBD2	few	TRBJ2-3	CATSGTSGSTDTQYF	TGTGCCACCAGTGGGACTAGCGGGAGCACAGATACGCAGTATTTT
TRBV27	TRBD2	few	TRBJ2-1	CASSKPPGSGYYNEQFF	TGTGCCAGCAGTAAACCCCCGGGTAGCGGGTACTACAATGAGCAGTTCTTC
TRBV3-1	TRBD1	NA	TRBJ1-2	CASSLRQGSPIF	TGTGCCAGCAGCCTAAGACAGGGAAGCCCTATCTTC
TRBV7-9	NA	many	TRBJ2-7	CASSLVLANEQYF	TGTGCCAGCAGCTTAGTACTAGCAAACGAGCAGTACTTC
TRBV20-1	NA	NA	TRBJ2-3	CSASKGVGEADTQYF	TGCAGTGCTAGCAAAGGGGTGGGAGAGGCAGATACGCAGTATTTT
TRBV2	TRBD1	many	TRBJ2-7	CASSEQGQGADEQYF	TGTGCCAGCAGTGAACAGGGACAGGGGGCAGACGAGCAGTACTTC
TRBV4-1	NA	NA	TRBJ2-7	CASSQGGTVSYEQYF	TGCGCCAGCAGCCAAGGCGGAACTGTCTCCTACGAGCAGTACTTC
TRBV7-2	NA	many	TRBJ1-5	CASSQTVRNQPQHF	TGTGCCAGCAGCCAAACCGTCCGCAATCAGCCCCAGCATTTT
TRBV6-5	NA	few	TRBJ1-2	CASSPGRSYGYTF	TGTGCCAGCAGTCCGGGACGGTCCTATGGCTACACCTTC
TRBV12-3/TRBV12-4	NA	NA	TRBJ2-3	CASRWLTTDTQYF	TGTGCCAGCAGATGGTTAACCACAGATACGCAGTATTTT
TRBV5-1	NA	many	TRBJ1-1	CASKLSGTEAFF	TGCGCCAGCAAACTAAGTGGCACTGAAGCTTTCTTT
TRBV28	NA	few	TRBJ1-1	CASSLGVSTEAFF	TGTGCCAGCAGTTTAGGGGTCAGCACTGAAGCTTTCTTT
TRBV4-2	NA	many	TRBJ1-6	CASSQGYRDSYYNSPLHF	TGTGCCAGCAGCCAAGGGTACCGGGACTCATACTATAATTCACCCCTCCACTTT
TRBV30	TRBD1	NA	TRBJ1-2	CACMAATGEYGYTF	TGTGCCTGTATGGCCGCGACAGGGGAGTATGGCTACACCTTC
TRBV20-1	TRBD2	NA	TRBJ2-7	CSVGLPWEGEQYF	TGCAGTGTTGGGCTACCCTGGGAGGGAGAGCAGTACTTC
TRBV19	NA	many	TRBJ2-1	CASSPVLNPFLYNEQFF	TGTGCCAGTAGTCCGGTTTTAAACCCCTTCCTCTACAATGAGCAGTTCTTC
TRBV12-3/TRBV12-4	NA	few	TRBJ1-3	CASSFSSGNTIYF	TGTGCCAGCAGTTTCAGCTCTGGAAACACCATATATTTT
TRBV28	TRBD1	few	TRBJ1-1	CASSSHRGRTEAFF	TGTGCCAGCAGTTCACACAGGGGAAGGACTGAAGCTTTCTTT
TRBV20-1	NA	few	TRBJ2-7	CSASYSRGEQYF	TGCAGTGCTAGTTACAGTCGGGGCGAGCAGTACTTC
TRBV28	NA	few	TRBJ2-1	CASSLTQGFNEQFF	TGTGCCAGCAGTTTAACTCAGGGCTTTAATGAGCAGTTCTTC
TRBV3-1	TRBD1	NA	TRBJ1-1	CASSQGTGRTEAFF	TGTGCCAGCAGCCAAGGGACAGGGCGCACTGAAGCTTTCTTT
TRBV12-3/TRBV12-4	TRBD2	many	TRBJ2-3	CASSFPRLASGRRDTQYF	TGTGCCAGCAGTTTCCCGCGCCTGGCTAGCGGGAGGAGAGATACGCAGTATTTT
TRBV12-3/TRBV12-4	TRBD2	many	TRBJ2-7	CASSLRSGSAGYEQYF	TGTGCCAGCAGTTTACGAAGCGGGAGCGCCGGGTACGAGCAGTACTTC
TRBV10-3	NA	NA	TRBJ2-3	CAISESEGTTDTQYF	TGTGCCATCAGTGAGTCTGAGGGCACCACAGATACGCAGTATTTT
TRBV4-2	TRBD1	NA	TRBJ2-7	CASSQASGQPYEQYF	TGTGCCAGCAGCCAAGCGTCGGGACAGCCCTACGAGCAGTACTTC
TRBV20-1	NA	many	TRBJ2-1	CSAPHPQLGEQFF	TGCAGTGCTCCTCACCCCCAGCTGGGTGAGCAGTTCTTC
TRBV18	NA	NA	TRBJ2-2	CASSPRGFAGELFF	TGTGCCAGCTCACCACGTGGGTTCGCCGGGGAGCTGTTTTTT
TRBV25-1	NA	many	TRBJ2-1	CASSDYNEQFF	TGTGCCAGCAGTGACTACAATGAGCAGTTCTTC
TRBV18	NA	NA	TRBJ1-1	CASSPDLNTEAFF	TGTGCCAGCTCACCAGATCTGAACACTGAAGCTTTCTTT
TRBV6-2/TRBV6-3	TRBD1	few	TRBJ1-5	CASSAGTGGLAQHF	TGTGCCAGCAGTGCCGGGACAGGGGGGTTGGCCCAGCATTTT